This TCR beta chain was obtained from a study of cytomegalovirus exposure and HLA in healthy donors. Study-level background: Genotyping of under 500 donors showed that 65% to 90% belonged to the Caucasian-associated ancestry cluster.

Germline V gene sequence: CDR1 SGDLS, CDR2 YYNGEE. The CDR3 length is 13 residues. V was shortened by 3 bases and J by 3 bases, with 10 bases between the two germline ends. The donors were healthy bone marrow donors. Amplification used 60 Vbeta primers and 13 Jbeta primers. Sequenced by immunoSEQ multiplex PCR; TCRdb stores in-frame clones only, minus some. The repertoire holds around 130,000 clones, with 80% to 90% as singletons. The gene calls are TRBV9 and TRBJ2-7; a weak D match, TRBD1 (5 bases). This clonotype originated in a young woman in good health and CMV-seropositive. Sequences were obtained from PBMCs. In nucleotides, the CDR3 is TGTGCCAGCAGCGGGACAAATAACTACGAGCAGTACTTC. This translates into CASSGTNNYEQYF.